These 23 T cell receptor beta chains share one sample of origin, sequenced in a study of blood T cell repertoires in COVID-19. TCRdb keeps only in-frame clones here, not all; method: immunoSEQ multiplex PCR. The repertoire includes 58,000 or so clones, about 85% of them detected once, and approximately 9.2% sits in the top ten. Specimen: peripheral blood. Source of these receptors: a woman aged 70-85 years with active COVID-19.

V gene TRBV7-8 combines with J gene TRBJ2-5, with D perhaps TRBD1 (6 bases). There are 14 residues in the CDR3. V lost 6 bases to trimming and J lost 4 bases, with 15 bases between them. Per germline, CDR1 SGHVS and CDR2 FQNEAQ. CDR3 residues: CASSPTTGRETQYF. The CDR3 DNA follows: TGTGCCAGCAGTCCTACAACAGGGAGAGAGACCCAGTACTTC.

CDR3 in DNA: TGTGCCAGCAGCTCCTATGGGAGTTCCTACAATGAGCAGTTCTTC. This translates into CASSSYGSSYNEQFF. The rearrangement joins TRBV6-5 to TRBJ2-1, with TRBD2 as a possible D gene (5 bases). V shed 6 bases and J shed 1 base, with 13 bases lying between them. Germline-derived CDR1 and CDR2 are MNHEY and SVGAGI. The CDR3 runs to 15 residues.

V and J are TRBV7-6 and TRBJ2-3, with D possibly matching TRBD1 (6 bases). The CDR3 runs 13 residues. Germline lookup yields CDR1 SGHVS and CDR2 FNYEAQ. V lost 7 bases to trimming and J lost 2 bases, with 10 bases between them. The DNA for the CDR3 is TGTGCCAGCACAACAGGGTCCACAGATACGCAGTATTTT. Translated, it gives CASTTGSTDTQYF.

This sequence joins TRBV5-8 and TRBJ1-4; D unclear. Germline CDR1 and CDR2: SGHTS and YDEGEE. The CDR3 is made up of 14 amino acids. V lost 2 bases and J 7 bases, leaving 12 bases between the germline ends. The CDR3 nucleotides read TGTGCCAGCAGCTTTGAGGCCATCGGTGAAAAACTGTTTTTT. It codes for CASSFEAIGEKLFF.

The CDR3 protein is CASRVKGRETDTQYF. DNA of the CDR3: TGTGCCAGCAGGGTAAAGGGGCGGGAGACAGATACGCAGTATTTT. J is TRBJ2-3 and V is TRBV11-3, with 7 nucleotides matching TRBD2. CDR3 length equals 15 residues. Per germline, CDR1 SGHNT and CDR2 YENEEA. V lost 6 bases, J lost 3 bases, and 9 bases stayed unmatched.

This clone was observed once. The chain carries TRBV19 and TRBJ1-2, with 10 bases matching TRBD1. There are 16 residues in the CDR3. Trimming removed 7 bases from V and 5 bases from J; junction bases left unmatched: 13. Germline V gene lookup returns CDR1 LNHDA and CDR2 SQIVND (reference sequence). CDR3 in DNA: TGTGCCAGTATTGCCCCGGACAGGGGGAGTTGGTATGGCTACACCTTC. This codes for CASIAPDRGSWYGYTF.

The chain has TRBV21-1 and TRBJ2-7; the D segment call TRBD2 is taken from the table without a DNA check. TRBV21-1 is a listed pseudogene. The CDR3 spans 15 residues. The CDR3 reads CASSANIRLPYEQYF. CDR3 nucleotides: TGTGCCAGCAGCGCCAATATACGGTTACCCTACGAGCAGTACTTC.

The chain uses TRBV5-1 and TRBJ1-1, with D uncertain. CDR3 length equals 11 residues. Between the trimmed V and J ends, which lost 2 bases and 5 bases, there was a span of 4 bases. Germline V gene lookup returns CDR1 SGHRS and CDR2 YFSETQ. In nucleotides, the CDR3 is TGCGCCAGCAGCTTCGGGACTGAAGCTTTCTTT. Protein: CASSFGTEAFF.

V usage is TRBV7-7 and J usage is TRBJ2-5; possibly TRBD1 for D (6 bases). Trimming removed 5 bases from V and 5 bases from J, with 15 bases in between. This CDR3 has 14 residues. In germline, CDR1 is SSHAT, CDR2 FNYEAQ (reference sequence). The CDR3 nucleotides are TGTGCCAGCAGCCCCGACAGGTTGGGGGAGACCCAGTACTTC. Protein: CASSPDRLGETQYF.

This chain links TRBV2 with TRBJ2-3; TRBD2 agrees at 9 bases. The J segment lost 4 bases and the V segment lost 10 bases, leaving 12 bases of the junction unmatched. The CDR3 is made up of 15 amino acids. Germline CDR1 SNHLY, CDR2 FYNNEI. The CDR3: CANQRREGPADTQYF. As DNA, the CDR3 is TGTGCCAATCAGAGGCGGGAGGGCCCTGCAGATACGCAGTATTTT.

The chain couples TRBV28 to TRBJ2-7, with TRBD2 identical over 10 bases. CDR1 is MDHEN and CDR2 is SYDVKM in the germline V gene. The CDR3 totals 16 residues. The V and J ends lost 4 bases and 5 bases, in that order; junction bases with no gene match: 11. CDR3 in DNA: TGTGCCAGCAGTTATCCCAGCGGGAGGGCCGTCCACGAGCAGTACTTC. It translates to CASSYPSGRAVHEQYF.

This clone was observed a single time. This chain uses TRBV9 with TRBJ2-3; TRBD2 agrees at 10 bases. The CDR3 has 18 residues. CDR1 and CDR2 (germline): SGDLS, YYNGEE. After removal of 0 bases from V and 6 bases from J, the junction contained 13 bases not matched to a gene. The CDR3 loop is CASSVVPFLAGVQDTQYF. CDR3 DNA: TGTGCCAGCAGCGTAGTTCCCTTTCTAGCGGGGGTCCAGGATACGCAGTATTTT.

This clone was seen only once. This chain links TRBV7-2 with TRBJ2-3; TRBD2 might be the D (6 bases). Trimming cost V 1 base and J 5 bases, with 7 bases left between them. The CDR3 sequence is 13 residues long. Germline CDR1 SGHTA, CDR2 FQGNSA. This CDR3 is CASSLGEEDTQYF. CDR3 sequence (DNA): TGTGCCAGCAGCTTAGGGGAGGAAGATACGCAGTATTTT. Full variable domain (outside the CDR3, taken from reference TRBV7-2 and TRBJ2-3): GAGVSQSPSNKVTEKGKDVELRCDPISGHTALYWYRQSLGQGLEFLIYFQGNSAPDKSGLPSDRFSAERTGGSVSTLTIQRTQQEDSAVYLCASSLGEEDTQYFGPGTRLTVL.

The V gene is TRBV6-6, the J gene TRBJ1-2; TRBD1 agrees at 9 bases. The CDR3 totals 13 residues. V lost 6 bases and J lost 7; bases outside the gene matches: 6. The germline V gene encodes CDR1 MNHNY and CDR2 SVGAGI (reference sequence). The CDR3 DNA reads TGTGCCAGCAGACAGGGGGCCTATCGTGGCTACACCTTC. Translating it yields CASRQGAYRGYTF.

The rearrangement joins TRBV2 to TRBJ2-2, with D possibly TRBD1 on 6 matching bases. V was clipped by 4 bases and J by 4 bases, with 10 bases between them. This CDR3 is built from 14 residues. CDR1 is SNHLY and CDR2 is FYNNEI in the germline V gene. The CDR3 here is CASSGQAGTGELFF. Written as DNA, the CDR3 is TGTGCCAGCAGTGGACAGGCGGGCACCGGGGAGCTGTTTTTT.

The gene calls are TRBV14 and TRBJ1-6; D is uncertain. The CDR3 is 16 amino acids. Trimming removed 3 bases from V and 3 bases from J, with 12 bases in between. The germline V gene has CDR1 SGHDN and CDR2 FVKESK. The CDR3 region has the DNA TGTGCCAGCAGCCAGGGAGGGAATTACTATAATTCACCCCTCCACTTT. Its protein is CASSQGGNYYNSPLHF.

There are a few counts of this clone. The chain links TRBV28 to TRBJ1-1, with D perhaps TRBD1 (5 bases). CDR1 and CDR2 (germline): MDHEN, SYDVKM. The V and J ends lost 6 bases and 1 base respectively, with 18 bases between them. The CDR3 is 16 residues long. In DNA, the CDR3 is TGTGCCAGCAGATTTAATCCGGGACTCTCGAACACTGAAGCTTTCTTT. Encoded protein: CASRFNPGLSNTEAFF.

The genes are TRBV6-1 and TRBJ2-7; 7 bases agree with TRBD1. Germline CDR1 and CDR2: MNHNS and SASEGT. This CDR3 is 15 amino acids long. V shed 1 base and J 3 bases; nucleotides not matched to a gene: 6. The CDR3 bases are TGTGCCAGCAGTGAAGATCGACAGGGTTTCTACGAGCAGTACTTC. It translates to CASSEDRQGFYEQYF.

V is TRBV12-3 or TRBV12-4 and J is TRBJ1-2, with D maybe TRBD1 (5 bases). Trimming pared 2 bases from V and 6 bases from J, leaving 10 bases between. This CDR3 has 13 amino acids. The CDR3 here is CASSLKGEDGYTF. CDR3 bases: TGTGCCAGCAGTTTAAAAGGGGAGGATGGCTACACCTTC.

The chain employs TRBV10-3 and TRBJ1-2; TRBD1 agrees at 7 bases. Germline CDR1 ENHRY, CDR2 SYGVKD. Trimming at V came to 4 bases and at J to 2 bases, leaving 7 bases not matched to a gene. This CDR3 comprises 15 residues. The CDR3: CAISGQGVSNYGYTF. The DNA of the CDR3 is TGTGCCATCAGTGGTCAGGGGGTATCAAACTATGGCTACACCTTC.

The chain recombines TRBV5-1 with TRBJ1-2; D not certain. Germline values: CDR1 SGHRS, CDR2 YFSETQ. There are 15 residues in the CDR3. The V and J ends lost 1 base and 4 bases respectively, with 14 bases between them. The CDR3 coding sequence is TGCGCCAGCAGCTTGTCTCGAGTACTCGGCTATGGCTACACCTTC. Encoded protein: CASSLSRVLGYGYTF. The full variable domain, with the rest looked up from reference TRBV5-1 and TRBJ1-2, is KAGVTQTPRYLIKTRGQQVTLSCSPISGHRSVSWYQQTPGQGLQFLFEYFSETQRNKGNFPGRFSGRQFSNSRSEMNVSTLELGDSALYLCASSLSRVLGYGYTFGSGTRLTVV.

The V call is TRBV7-9, the J call TRBJ2-1, with 8 bases fitting TRBD1. The germline V gene has CDR1 SEHNR and CDR2 FQNEAQ (reference sequence). The CDR3 has 15 amino acids. V shed 5 bases and J 0 bases; nucleotides not matched to a gene: 3. The CDR3 loop is CASSPGQGSYNEQFF. CDR3 in DNA: TGTGCCAGCAGCCCAGGACAGGGCTCCTACAATGAGCAGTTCTTC.

The genes are TRBV29-1 and TRBJ2-7; D is possibly TRBD1 (6 bases). Per the germline V gene, CDR1 is SQVTM and CDR2 is ANQGSEA. The CDR3 extends over 14 amino acids. V was pared by 6 bases and J by 2 bases, with 17 bases between. CDR3 bases: TGCAGCGTGATAAAAGGACAGTTAGCCTACGAGCAGTACTTC. This translates into CSVIKGQLAYEQYF.